A single sample gave rise to the 8 T cell receptor beta chains below, sequenced in a study of lymphopenia after photon versus proton radiotherapy. The method was immunoSEQ multiplex PCR; TCRdb's version includes in-frame clones alone and lacks a portion of them. The table records fewer than 25,000 clones, roughly 80% of them present only once. The material was peripheral blood, obtained from a patient treated with photon-based radiotherapy. Every receptor here comes from a man aged 35-49 years with gastric cancer.

The chain employs TRBV11-2 and TRBJ1-5; tentative D call: TRBD1 (6 bases). V lost 2 bases to trimming and J lost 7 bases, with 21 bases between them. The CDR3 loop spans 17 amino acids. Germline loops: CDR1 SGHAT, CDR2 FQNNGV. CDR3 in amino acids: CASSLYPRGRGGQPQHF. For the CDR3, the DNA is TGTGCCAGCAGCTTATACCCCAGGGGCAGGGGCGGCCAGCCCCAGCATTTT.

The chain joins TRBV5-4 to TRBJ1-1; D uncertain. The CDR3 is 14 residues long. V lost 0 bases to trimming and J lost 0 bases, with 6 bases between them. The germline V gene encodes CDR1 SGHNT and CDR2 YYREEE (reference sequence). CDR3 region: CASSLDGLNTEAFF. CDR3 DNA sequence: TGTGCCAGCAGCTTGGACGGACTGAACACTGAAGCTTTCTTT.

This clone was observed a single time. The chain is built from TRBV11-2 and TRBJ2-7, with TRBD1 identical over 10 bases. V trimming: 2 bases; J trimming: 5 bases; junction bases outside the gene matches: 9. Germline CDR1 is SGHAT and CDR2 is FQNNGV. The length of the CDR3 is 16 residues. The CDR3 sequence is CASSLQDRGSIHEQYF. The CDR3 DNA sequence: TGTGCCAGCAGCTTACAGGACAGGGGGTCTATCCACGAGCAGTACTTC. The full variable domain, rest sourced from reference TRBV11-2 and TRBJ2-7, is EAGVAQSPRYKIIEKRQSVAFWCNPISGHATLYWYQQILGQGPKLLIQFQNNGVVDDSQLPKDRFSAERLKGVDSTLKIQPAKLEDSAVYLCASSLQDRGSIHEQYFGPGTRLTVT.

The chain is built from TRBV2 and TRBJ2-7, with TRBD1 matching over 7 bases. Germline assignment: CDR1 SNHLY and CDR2 FYNNEI. The V gene end was trimmed by 7 bases and the J gene end by 3 bases; junction bases not matched to a gene: 3. The CDR3 runs to 12 residues. The chain's CDR3 is CASMTGNYEQYF. In DNA, the CDR3 is TGTGCCAGCATGACAGGGAACTACGAGCAGTACTTC. The full variable domain, its missing parts supplied by reference TRBV2 and TRBJ2-7, is EPEVTQTPSHQVTQMGQEVILRCVPISNHLYFYWYRQILGQKVEFLVSFYNNEISEKSEIFDDQFSVERPDGSNFTLKIRSTKLEDSAMYFCASMTGNYEQYFGPGTRLTVT.

The chain is built from TRBV19 and TRBJ2-5; D call uncertain. Germline CDR1 is LNHDA and CDR2 is SQIVND (reference sequence). Trimming removed 7 bases at V and 1 base at J, with 10 bases between. The CDR3 runs to 13 residues. CDR3 coding DNA: TGTGCCAGTAACGCTGGGTCCCAAGAGACCCAGTACTTC. This codes for CASNAGSQETQYF.

The chain uses TRBV19 and TRBJ2-3; 11 bases fit TRBD2. Trimming took 5 bases from V and 2 from J; bases not matched to a gene: 9. Germline CDR1 reads LNHDA; CDR2 reads SQIVND (reference sequence). CDR3 length: 17 amino acids. The CDR3 loop is CASSSGTSGIHTDTQYF. In nucleotides, the CDR3 is TGTGCCAGTAGTTCGGGGACTAGCGGTATCCACACAGATACGCAGTATTTT.

This chain connects TRBV9 to TRBJ2-3; D is possibly TRBD2 (5 bases). CDR3 size: 15 residues. Deletions cut 5 bases from V and 5 bases from J, with 18 bases between. Germline values: CDR1 SGDLS, CDR2 YYNGEE. CDR3 in amino acids: CASSLPGPEGDTQYF. DNA for the CDR3: TGTGCCAGCAGTCTCCCGGGCCCCGAGGGAGATACGCAGTATTTT.

A few counts support this clone. This sequence joins TRBV2 and TRBJ2-1; D ambiguous. Germline assignment: CDR1 SNHLY and CDR2 FYNNEI. The CDR3 length is 15 residues. The V and J ends lost 10 bases and 0 bases respectively, with 16 bases between them. The CDR3 region is CATPRRTSSYNEQFF. The CDR3, as DNA: TGTGCCACCCCCCGGCGGACCAGCTCCTACAATGAGCAGTTCTTC.